Given below is one T cell receptor beta chain in context. Profiled with immunoSEQ multiplex PCR; TCRdb holds only in-frame clones, not every one. Of under 80,000 clones in the sample, 93% were seen once. This entry comes from a study of PD-1 blockade in classical Hodgkin lymphoma. Noted time point: newly diagnosed, previously untreated cHL patient sample. In germline, CDR1 is SNHLY, CDR2 FYNNEI. The ends were cut back, 6 bases at V and 0 bases at J, with 12 bases in the middle. CDR3 length: 15 amino acids. This receptor was identified in a human donor with classical Hodgkin lymphoma. This chain joins TRBV2 and TRBJ2-1; no firm D call. The sequenced material came from peripheral blood mononuclear cells (PBMCs). The DNA for the CDR3 is TGTGCCAGCAGGTTCTCCCCGAGCTCCTACAATGAGCAGTTCTTC. It translates to CASRFSPSSYNEQFF.